The clone carrying this TCR beta chain occurred many times. The antigen is unknown. The data were taken from a study of T cells in Graves' hyperthyroidism and ophthalmopathy. Study observations and caveats: In the blood, most expanded thyroid clonotypes above 0.001 appeared as well.

Authors of the study amplified TCR beta CDR3 regions from RNA transcripts. The primer set for the first-round RT-PCR of the TCR CDR3 was HTBI. TCRdb processed the multiplex PCR reads anew with MiXCR; each CDR3 protein has one entry. The profile shows roughly 650,000 distinct CDR3 sequences, roughly 15% of them singletons. The germline gives CDR1 SGHAT, CDR2 FQNNGV. The CDR3 is made up of 16 amino acids. The germline V and J ends were trimmed by 5 bases and 1 base, with 14 bases remaining between them. This TCR was sampled from a woman aged 40 to 50 with Graves' ophthalmopathy. The V call is TRBV11-2, the J call TRBJ2-2; D gene unclear. Sequences were obtained from blood. CDR3 nucleotides: TGTGCCAGCAGCCCACTTAGGGTTTGGAACACCGGGGAGCTGTTTTTT. Translating it yields CASSPLRVWNTGELFF. The whole variable domain, remainder taken from reference TRBV11-2 and TRBJ2-2, is EAGVAQSPRYKIIEKRQSVAFWCNPISGHATLYWYQQILGQGPKLLIQFQNNGVVDDSQLPKDRFSAERLKGVDSTLKIQPAKLEDSAVYLCASSPLRVWNTGELFFGEGSRLTVL.